The rows below give T cell receptor beta chains drawn from one sample of a study of blood T cell repertoires in COVID-19. The assay was immunoSEQ multiplex PCR, and TCRdb's table has in-frame clones only and misses some. The table has roughly 100,000 clones, 88% seen once. The sequenced material came from peripheral blood. These receptors were obtained from a man in his fifties or sixties with COVID-19, enrolled during active disease. The CDR3 runs from the conserved cysteine through the conserved F or W. Fields, in order: clone size, J gene, CDR3 length, V gene, D gene, CDR3 protein, CDR3 DNA. The D gene is left open where the match is weak. Clone size is shown for a subset of rows, as once, few, many or a class of expanded clone.

- | TRBJ2-5 | 16 | TRBV11-1 | - | CASSLGARLGQETQYF | TGTGCCAGCAGCTTAGGGGCCCGGTTAGGCCAAGAGACCCAGTACTTC
- | TRBJ2-1 | 15 | TRBV5-1 | TRBD1 | CASSSGQGGYNEQFF | TGCGCCAGCAGCTCCGGACAGGGAGGCTACAATGAGCAGTTCTTC
once | TRBJ1-4 | 14 | TRBV18 | - | CASSLEGAREKLFF | TGTGCCAGCTCACTTGAAGGGGCCCGCGAAAAACTGTTTTTT
- | TRBJ2-1 | 17 | TRBV5-1 | TRBD2 | CASSLAPGTSGQGEQFF | TGCGCCAGCAGCTTGGCCCCCGGGACTAGCGGACAAGGAGAGCAGTTCTTC
once | TRBJ1-2 | 17 | TRBV5-3 | TRBD1 | CARIGEIRDRASYGYTF | TGTGCCAGAATCGGGGAGATCCGGGACAGGGCCTCCTATGGCTACACCTTC
- | TRBJ2-7 | 15 | TRBV19 | TRBD1 | CASRGAGTGTYEQYF | TGTGCCAGTAGGGGCGCGGGGACAGGGACCTACGAGCAGTACTTC
- | TRBJ1-3 | 14 | TRBV5-1 | - | CASSRDYSGNTIYF | TGCGCCAGCAGTCGAGACTATTCTGGAAACACCATATATTTT
- | TRBJ2-3 | 16 | TRBV3-1/TRBV3-2 | TRBD2 | CASSQTLAGYTDTQYF | TGTGCCAGCAGCCAAACATTAGCGGGTTACACAGATACGCAGTATTTT
- | TRBJ1-2 | 13 | TRBV7-9 | TRBD1 | CASSIQGYYGYTF | TGTGCCAGCAGCATACAGGGGTACTATGGCTACACCTTC
- | TRBJ2-7 | 16 | TRBV25-1 | TRBD1 | CASSGPRQGFSYEQYF | TGTGCCAGCAGTGGACCACGACAGGGGTTTTCCTACGAGCAGTACTTC
- | TRBJ1-6 | 16 | TRBV6-1 | - | CASSEEIGHGNSPLHF | TGTGCCAGCAGTGAGGAGATTGGACACGGTAATTCACCCCTCCACTTT
- | TRBJ1-2 | 13 | TRBV29-1 | TRBD1 | CSVPQGSDYGYTF | TGCAGCGTTCCACAGGGGAGCGACTATGGCTACACCTTC
- | TRBJ1-3 | 13 | TRBV7-9 | - | CASSFLSGNTIYF | TGTGCCAGCAGCTTCCTCTCTGGAAACACCATATATTTT
- | TRBJ1-1 | 15 | TRBV6-5 | - | CASLHGQGWKTEAFF | TGTGCCAGTTTACATGGACAAGGGTGGAAGACTGAAGCTTTCTTT
- | TRBJ1-5 | 15 | TRBV4-1 | - | CASSQGQLGNQPQHF | TGCGCCAGCAGCCAAGGACAGCTGGGCAATCAGCCCCAGCATTTT
- | TRBJ2-1 | 14 | TRBV27 | TRBD2 | CASSLGTSSDEQFF | TGTGCCAGCAGTTTAGGGACTAGCAGCGATGAGCAGTTCTTC
- | TRBJ2-2 | 17 | TRBV23-1 | - | CASSPPRGGAYTGELFF | TGCGCCAGCAGTCCCCCTCGGGGTGGTGCGTACACCGGGGAGCTGTTTTTT
- | TRBJ1-5 | 16 | TRBV28 | - | CASSSWFGVVNQPQHF | TGTGCCAGCAGTTCCTGGTTCGGGGTAGTCAATCAGCCCCAGCATTTT
- | TRBJ1-5 | 17 | TRBV19 | - | CASSIGRWEQGNQPQHF | TGTGCCAGTAGTATAGGAAGATGGGAGCAGGGCAATCAGCCCCAGCATTTT
- | TRBJ1-2 | 11 | TRBV20-1 | - | CSATRDYGYTF | TGCAGTGCTACCAGGGACTATGGCTACACCTTC
few | TRBJ1-2 | 13 | TRBV19 | - | CASSMGVLYGYTF | TGTGCCAGTAGTATGGGAGTGCTCTATGGCTACACCTTC
- | TRBJ1-3 | 15 | TRBV7-9 | - | CASSSDRVSGNTIYF | TGTGCCAGCAGTTCCGACAGAGTCTCTGGAAACACCATATATTTT
- | TRBJ1-5 | 13 | TRBV6-4 | - | CASSVEGGQPQHF | TGTGCCAGCAGTGTGGAGGGCGGTCAGCCCCAGCATTTT
- | TRBJ2-7 | 15 | TRBV7-3 | TRBD1 | CASSKDRASPYEQYF | TGTGCCAGCAGCAAAGACAGGGCCTCCCCCTACGAGCAGTACTTC
- | TRBJ2-7 | 13 | TRBV3-1/TRBV3-2 | - | CASSQARDYEQYF | TGTGCCAGCAGCCAAGCCAGGGACTACGAGCAGTACTTC
- | TRBJ2-1 | 17 | TRBV11-3 | TRBD2 | CASSLGVGGGAYNEQFF | TGTGCCAGCAGCTTAGGGGTAGGCGGGGGGGCTTACAATGAGCAGTTCTTC
- | TRBJ1-5 | 14 | TRBV28 | - | CASGQGLGNQPQHF | TGTGCCAGCGGTCAGGGTTTAGGCAATCAGCCCCAGCATTTT
- | TRBJ2-2 | 15 | TRBV18 | TRBD1 | CASSPGTGRTGELFF | TGTGCCAGCTCACCAGGGACAGGGAGGACCGGGGAGCTGTTTTTT
- | TRBJ1-2 | 13 | TRBV7-3 | TRBD1 | CASSLGTGYGYTF | TGTGCCAGCAGCCTCGGGACAGGCTATGGCTACACCTTC
- | TRBJ2-7 | 15 | TRBV10-3 | TRBD1 | CAISEPGQGLNEQYF | TGTGCCATCAGTGAGCCGGGACAGGGTCTCAACGAGCAGTACTTC
- | TRBJ1-6 | 15 | TRBV30 | TRBD1 | CAWSYSGTGNSPLHF | TGTGCCTGGAGCTACTCCGGGACAGGGAATTCACCCCTCCACTTT
- | TRBJ2-1 | 13 | TRBV15 | TRBD1 | CATSRDPGDRKFF | TGTGCCACCAGCAGAGATCCCGGGGACAGAAAGTTCTTC
- | TRBJ1-2 | 14 | TRBV11-2 | TRBD1 | CASSSDRGQGGYTF | TGTGCCAGCAGCTCAGACAGGGGGCAAGGTGGCTACACCTTC
- | TRBJ2-7 | 12 | TRBV5-6 | TRBD1 | CASSLPQGQTYF | TGTGCCAGCAGCCTGCCCCAGGGACAGACATACTTC
few | TRBJ2-3 | 16 | TRBV5-4 | TRBD2 | CASSLRLAGGTDTQYF | TGTGCCAGCAGCTTGCGATTAGCGGGGGGCACAGATACGCAGTATTTT
- | TRBJ2-3 | 17 | TRBV7-2 | TRBD2 | CASSLARRTRGLDTQYF | TGTGCCAGCAGCTTAGCGCGAAGGACTAGAGGTCTAGATACGCAGTATTTT
- | TRBJ2-3 | 17 | TRBV6-6 | - | CASSPSGGAGSTDTQYF | TGTGCCAGCAGTCCCTCTGGGGGGGCGGGGAGCACAGATACGCAGTATTTT
- | TRBJ2-1 | 16 | TRBV28 | - | CASRPGTRKGNNEQFF | TGTGCCAGCAGACCCGGGACTCGGAAGGGAAACAATGAGCAGTTCTTC
- | TRBJ2-5 | 15 | TRBV7-9 | TRBD1 | CASSLGAGGLETQYF | TGTGCCAGCAGCTTAGGAGCAGGGGGTCTGGAGACCCAGTACTTC
- | TRBJ2-1 | 15 | TRBV2 | TRBD2 | CASSERRGGAGEQFF | TGTGCCAGCAGTGAAAGACGCGGGGGGGCGGGTGAGCAGTTCTTC
- | TRBJ2-5 | 14 | TRBV4-1 | TRBD2 | CASSPEGGAETQYF | TGCGCCAGCAGCCCCGAGGGAGGGGCCGAGACCCAGTACTTC
- | TRBJ2-5 | 15 | TRBV11-1 | TRBD1 | CASSLEMGQGKTQYF | TGTGCCAGCAGCTTAGAAATGGGACAGGGAAAGACCCAGTACTTC
- | TRBJ2-3 | 16 | TRBV15 | TRBD2 | CATSRGPGRERYTQYF | TGTGCCACCAGCAGAGGGCCCGGGCGGGAGAGATATACGCAGTATTTT
- | TRBJ1-5 | 19 | TRBV24-1 | - | CATSASPTGTHMGNQPQHF | TGTGCCACCAGTGCTTCCCCCACCGGGACACACATGGGCAATCAGCCCCAGCATTTT
- | TRBJ2-7 | 14 | TRBV3-1/TRBV3-2 | - | CASSQAPGWYEQYF | TGTGCCAGCAGCCAAGCGCCGGGGTGGTACGAGCAGTACTTC
- | TRBJ1-1 | 15 | TRBV5-5 | - | CASSLLVTTNTEAFF | TGTGCCAGCAGCTTGTTGGTAACAACGAACACTGAAGCTTTCTTT
- | TRBJ1-2 | 15 | TRBV4-3 | - | CASSQAPGAGYGYTF | TGCGCCAGCAGCCAAGCCCCGGGAGCGGGCTATGGCTACACCTTC
- | TRBJ2-2 | 13 | TRBV12-3/TRBV12-4 | - | CASRRQDTGELFF | TGTGCCAGCAGGCGCCAGGACACCGGGGAGCTGTTTTTT
- | TRBJ2-1 | 15 | TRBV7-9 | - | CASSPGHLSYNEQFF | TGTGCCAGCAGCCCTGGACACCTCTCCTACAATGAGCAGTTCTTC
- | TRBJ2-1 | 14 | TRBV11-2 | TRBD2 | CASRASGGGYEQFF | TGTGCCAGCAGGGCTAGCGGGGGGGGATATGAGCAGTTCTTC
- | TRBJ2-7 | 14 | TRBV28 | - | CASSLQGGFYEQYF | TGTGCCAGCAGTTTACAGGGGGGTTTTTACGAGCAGTACTTC
medium-sized | TRBJ2-5 | 13 | TRBV9 | - | CASSVGSPGTQYF | TGTGCCAGCAGCGTGGGGAGTCCTGGAACCCAGTACTTC
- | TRBJ1-3 | 14 | TRBV7-9 | - | CASSVLDRGNTIYF | TGTGCCAGCAGCGTACTGGACAGAGGAAACACCATATATTTT
- | TRBJ2-2 | 15 | TRBV5-1 | - | CASSPLTGNTGELFF | TGCGCCAGCAGTCCATTGACAGGGAACACCGGGGAGCTGTTTTTT
- | TRBJ1-4 | 15 | TRBV2 | TRBD1 | CASSLDGTGSEKLFF | TGTGCCAGCAGTTTAGACGGGACAGGGAGTGAAAAACTGTTTTTT
- | TRBJ2-3 | 14 | TRBV29-1 | - | CSVLTRLNTDTQYF | TGCAGCGTTTTGACTAGACTAAACACAGATACGCAGTATTTT